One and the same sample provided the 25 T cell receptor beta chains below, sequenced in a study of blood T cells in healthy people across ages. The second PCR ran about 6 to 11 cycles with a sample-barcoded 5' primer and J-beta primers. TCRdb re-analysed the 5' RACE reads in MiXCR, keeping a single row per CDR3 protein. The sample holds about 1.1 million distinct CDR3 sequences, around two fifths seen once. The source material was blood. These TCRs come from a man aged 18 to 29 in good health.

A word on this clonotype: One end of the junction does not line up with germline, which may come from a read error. This CDR3 reads CASSASGRNSHEQYF. Written as DNA, the CDR3 is TGTGCCAGCAGTGCCTCGGGGAGAAACTCCCACGAGCAGTACTTC. V and J are TRBV6-6 and TRBJ2-1; D is possibly TRBD2 (5 bases). TRBJ2-7 matches the DNA end more closely, so the J call is doubtful. The CDR3 contains 15 residues. The germline V gene has CDR1 MNHNY and CDR2 SVGAGI (reference sequence).

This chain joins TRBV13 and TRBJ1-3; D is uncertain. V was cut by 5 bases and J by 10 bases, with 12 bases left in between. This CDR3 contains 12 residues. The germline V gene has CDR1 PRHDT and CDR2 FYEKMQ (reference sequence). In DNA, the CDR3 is TGTGCCAGCAGCCCCCGGACGGGAACCATATATTTT. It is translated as CASSPRTGTIYF.

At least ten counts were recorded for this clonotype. The CDR3 DNA reads TGCGCCAGCAGCCAAGCCAGGGGCCCGGATGAGCAGTTCTTC. Translating gives CASSQARGPDEQFF. The chain employs TRBV4-3 and TRBJ2-1; perhaps TRBD1 as D (6 bases). Germline CDR1 and CDR2: LGHNA and YSLEER. With 1 base removed from V and 8 bases from J, the gap between germline ends came to 12 bases. This CDR3 spans 14 amino acids.

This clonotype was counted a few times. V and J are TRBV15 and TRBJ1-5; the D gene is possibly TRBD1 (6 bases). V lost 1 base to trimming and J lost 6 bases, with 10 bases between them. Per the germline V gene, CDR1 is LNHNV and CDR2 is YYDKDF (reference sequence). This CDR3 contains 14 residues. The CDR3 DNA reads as TGTGCCACCAGCAGAGTAACAGGGTCTCAGCCCCAGCATTTT. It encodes CATSRVTGSQPQHF. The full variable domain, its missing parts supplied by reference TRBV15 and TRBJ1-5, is DAMVIQNPRYQVTQFGKPVTLSCSQTLNHNVMYWYQQKSSQAPKLLFHYYDKDFNNEADTPDNFQSRRPNTSFCFLDIRSPGLGDTAMYLCATSRVTGSQPQHFGDGTRLSIL.

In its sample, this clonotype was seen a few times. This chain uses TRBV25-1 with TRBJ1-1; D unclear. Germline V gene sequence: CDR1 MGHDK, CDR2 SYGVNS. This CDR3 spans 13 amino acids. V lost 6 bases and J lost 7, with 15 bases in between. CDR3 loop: CASSQLGNSEAFF. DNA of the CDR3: TGTGCCAGCAGCCAATTAGGGAATAGTGAAGCTTTCTTT.

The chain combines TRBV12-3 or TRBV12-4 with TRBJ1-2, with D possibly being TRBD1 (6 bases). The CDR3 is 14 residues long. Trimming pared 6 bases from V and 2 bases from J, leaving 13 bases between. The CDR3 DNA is TGTGCCAGCAGGCCGGACAGACTAAACTATGGCTACACCTTC. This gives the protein CASRPDRLNYGYTF.

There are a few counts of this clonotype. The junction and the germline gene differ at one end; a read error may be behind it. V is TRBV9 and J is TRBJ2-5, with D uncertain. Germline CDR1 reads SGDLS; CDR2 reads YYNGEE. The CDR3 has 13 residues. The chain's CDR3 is CASSVGAQGTQYF. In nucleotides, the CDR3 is TGTGCCAGCAGCGTAGGGGCTCAAGGGACCCAGTACTTC.

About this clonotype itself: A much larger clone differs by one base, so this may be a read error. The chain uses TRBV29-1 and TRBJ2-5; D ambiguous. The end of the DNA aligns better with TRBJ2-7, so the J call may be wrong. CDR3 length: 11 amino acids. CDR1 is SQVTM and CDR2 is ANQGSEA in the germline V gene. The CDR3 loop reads CSVEDQYEQYF. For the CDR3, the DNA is TGCAGCGTTGAAGATCAATACGAGCAGTACTTC.

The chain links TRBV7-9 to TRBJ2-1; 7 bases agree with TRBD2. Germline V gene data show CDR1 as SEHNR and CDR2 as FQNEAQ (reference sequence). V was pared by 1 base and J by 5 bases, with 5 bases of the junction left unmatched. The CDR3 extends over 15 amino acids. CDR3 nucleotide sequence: TGTGCCAGCAGCTTAGAAGGGGCGGGGGACAATGAGCAGTTCTTC. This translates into CASSLEGAGDNEQFF.

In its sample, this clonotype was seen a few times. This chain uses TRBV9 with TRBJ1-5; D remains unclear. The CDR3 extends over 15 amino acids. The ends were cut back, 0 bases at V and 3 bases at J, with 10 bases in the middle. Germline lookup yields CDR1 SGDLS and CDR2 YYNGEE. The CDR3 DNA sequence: TGTGCCAGCAGCGTAGGAAAAGGGAACAATCAGCCCCAGCATTTT. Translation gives CASSVGKGNNQPQHF.

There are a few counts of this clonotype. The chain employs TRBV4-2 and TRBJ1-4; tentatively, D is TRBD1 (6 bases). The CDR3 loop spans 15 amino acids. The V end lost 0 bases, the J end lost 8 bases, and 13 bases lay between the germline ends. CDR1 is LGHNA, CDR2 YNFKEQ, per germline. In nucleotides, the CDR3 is TGTGCCAGCAGCCAAGACCGACAGGAGGGGGAAAAACTGTTTTTT. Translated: CASSQDRQEGEKLFF.

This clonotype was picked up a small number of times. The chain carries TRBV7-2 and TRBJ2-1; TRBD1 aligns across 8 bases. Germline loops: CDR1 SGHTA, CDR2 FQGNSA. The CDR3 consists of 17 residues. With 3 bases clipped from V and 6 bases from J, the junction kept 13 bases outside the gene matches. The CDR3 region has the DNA TGTGCCAGCAGCTTTGCCCGGGACAGGTCGGGGCCCAATGAGCAGTTCTTC. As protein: CASSFARDRSGPNEQFF.

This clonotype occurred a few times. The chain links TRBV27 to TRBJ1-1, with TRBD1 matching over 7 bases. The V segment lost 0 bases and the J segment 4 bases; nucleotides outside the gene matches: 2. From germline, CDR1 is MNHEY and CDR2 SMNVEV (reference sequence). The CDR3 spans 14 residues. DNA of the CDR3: TGTGCCAGCAGTTTATCCCCAGGGGGCACTGAAGCTTTCTTT. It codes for CASSLSPGGTEAFF.

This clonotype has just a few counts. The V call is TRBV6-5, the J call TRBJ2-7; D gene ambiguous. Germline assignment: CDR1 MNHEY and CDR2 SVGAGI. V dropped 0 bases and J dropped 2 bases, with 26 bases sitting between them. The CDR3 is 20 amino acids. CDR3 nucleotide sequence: TGTGCCAGCAGTTACTCATTGTTTAGTCTTTCCCAGGAATTTCCCTACGAGCAGTACTTC. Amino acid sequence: CASSYSLFSLSQEFPYEQYF.

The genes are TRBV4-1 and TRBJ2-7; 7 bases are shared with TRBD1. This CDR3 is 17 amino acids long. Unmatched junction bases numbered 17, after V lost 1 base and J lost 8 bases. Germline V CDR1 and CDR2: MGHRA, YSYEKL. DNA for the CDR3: TGCGCCAGCAGCCAAGCGGCAGCCGGGACAGAGAATTACAAGCAGTACTTC. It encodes CASSQAAAGTENYKQYF.

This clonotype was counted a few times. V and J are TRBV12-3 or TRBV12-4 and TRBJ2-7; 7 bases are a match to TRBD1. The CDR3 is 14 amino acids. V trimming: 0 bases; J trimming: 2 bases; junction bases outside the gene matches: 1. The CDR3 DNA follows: TGTGCCAGCAGTTTAGCTGGACAGGCCTACGAGCAGTACTTC. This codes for CASSLAGQAYEQYF.

The CDR3 region is CASSLFGDFRNQETQYF. Here the CDR3 DNA reads TGTGCCAGCAGTTTATTTGGGGATTTTCGGAATCAAGAGACCCAGTACTTC. J is TRBJ2-5 and V is TRBV12-3 or TRBV12-4; D is unresolved. This CDR3 spans 17 amino acids. V was clipped by 2 bases and J by 2 bases, with 18 bases between them.

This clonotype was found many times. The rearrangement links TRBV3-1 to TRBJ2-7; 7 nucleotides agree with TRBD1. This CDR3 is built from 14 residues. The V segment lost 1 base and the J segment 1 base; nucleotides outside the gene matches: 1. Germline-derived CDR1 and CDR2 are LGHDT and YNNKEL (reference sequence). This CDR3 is CASSQGQGSYEQYF. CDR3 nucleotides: TGTGCCAGCAGCCAAGGACAGGGATCCTACGAGCAGTACTTC.

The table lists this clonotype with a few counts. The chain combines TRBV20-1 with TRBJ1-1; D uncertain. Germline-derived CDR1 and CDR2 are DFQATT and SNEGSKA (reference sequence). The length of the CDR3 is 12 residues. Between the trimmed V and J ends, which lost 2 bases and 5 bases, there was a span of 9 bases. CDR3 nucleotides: TGCAGTGCTAGAACGGTTTGGACTGAAGCTTTCTTT. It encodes CSARTVWTEAFF.

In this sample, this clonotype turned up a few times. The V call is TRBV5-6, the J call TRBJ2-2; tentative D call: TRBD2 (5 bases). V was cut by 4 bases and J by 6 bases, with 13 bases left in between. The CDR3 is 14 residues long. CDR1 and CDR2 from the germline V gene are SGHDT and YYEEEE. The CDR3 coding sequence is TGTGCCAGCAGCCCAGACGCGGGCGCCGGGGAGCTGTTTTTT. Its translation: CASSPDAGAGELFF.

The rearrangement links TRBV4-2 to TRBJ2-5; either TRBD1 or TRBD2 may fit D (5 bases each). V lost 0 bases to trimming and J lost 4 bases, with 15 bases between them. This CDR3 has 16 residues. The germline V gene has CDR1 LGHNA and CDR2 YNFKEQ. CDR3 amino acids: CASSQDGTLGVETQYF. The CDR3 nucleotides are TGTGCCAGCAGCCAAGATGGAACCCTGGGGGTAGAGACCCAGTACTTC.

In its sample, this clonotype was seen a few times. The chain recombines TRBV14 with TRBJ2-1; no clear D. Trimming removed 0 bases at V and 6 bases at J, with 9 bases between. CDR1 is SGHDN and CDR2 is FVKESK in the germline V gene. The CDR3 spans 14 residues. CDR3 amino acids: CASSQEGPSNEQFF. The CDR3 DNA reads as TGTGCCAGCAGCCAAGAAGGGCCCAGCAATGAGCAGTTCTTC.

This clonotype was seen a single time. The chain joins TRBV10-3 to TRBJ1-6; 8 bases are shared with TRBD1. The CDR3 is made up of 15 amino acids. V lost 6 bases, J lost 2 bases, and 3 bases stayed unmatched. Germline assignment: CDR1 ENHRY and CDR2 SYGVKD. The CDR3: CAIRTGETYNSPLHF. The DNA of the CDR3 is TGTGCCATCAGGACAGGGGAAACCTATAATTCACCCCTCCACTTT.

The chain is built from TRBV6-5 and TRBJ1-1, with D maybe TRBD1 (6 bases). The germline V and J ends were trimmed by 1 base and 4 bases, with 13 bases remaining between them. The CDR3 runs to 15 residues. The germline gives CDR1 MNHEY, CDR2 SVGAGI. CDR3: CASSYLSRGGTEAFF. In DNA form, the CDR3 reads TGTGCCAGCAGTTACTTAAGTCGAGGGGGCACTGAAGCTTTCTTT.

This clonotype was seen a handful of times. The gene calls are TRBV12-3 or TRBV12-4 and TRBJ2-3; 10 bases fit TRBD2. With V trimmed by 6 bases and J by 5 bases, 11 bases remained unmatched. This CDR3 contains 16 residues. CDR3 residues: CASRTPAGGLLDTQYF. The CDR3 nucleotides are TGTGCCAGCAGAACGCCAGCGGGGGGGCTTTTAGATACGCAGTATTTT.